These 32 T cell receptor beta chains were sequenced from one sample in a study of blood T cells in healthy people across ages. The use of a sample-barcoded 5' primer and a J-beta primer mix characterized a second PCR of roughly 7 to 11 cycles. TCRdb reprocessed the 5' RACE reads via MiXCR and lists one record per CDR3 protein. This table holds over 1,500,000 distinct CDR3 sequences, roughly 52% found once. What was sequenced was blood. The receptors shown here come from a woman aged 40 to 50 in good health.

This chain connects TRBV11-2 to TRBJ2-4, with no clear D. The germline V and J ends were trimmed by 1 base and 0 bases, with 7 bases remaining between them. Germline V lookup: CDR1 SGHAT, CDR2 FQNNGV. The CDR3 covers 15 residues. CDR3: CASSLARIAKNIQYF. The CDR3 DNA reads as TGTGCCAGCAGCTTAGCCCGAATAGCCAAAAACATTCAGTACTTC.

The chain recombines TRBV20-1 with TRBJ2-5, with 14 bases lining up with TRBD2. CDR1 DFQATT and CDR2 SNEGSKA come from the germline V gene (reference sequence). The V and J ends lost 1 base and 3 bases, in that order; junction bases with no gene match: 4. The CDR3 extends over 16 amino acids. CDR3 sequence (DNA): TGCAGTGCTAGAGTGACTAGCGGGGGGGCCAAAGAGACCCAGTACTTC. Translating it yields CSARVTSGGAKETQYF.

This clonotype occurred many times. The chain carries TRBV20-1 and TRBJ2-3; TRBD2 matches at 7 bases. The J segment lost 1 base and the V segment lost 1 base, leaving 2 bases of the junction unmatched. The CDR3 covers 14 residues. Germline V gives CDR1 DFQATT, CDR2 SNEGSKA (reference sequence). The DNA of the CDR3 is TGCAGTGCTAGAGTCGCGGGGGGCACAGATACGCAGTATTTT. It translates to CSARVAGGTDTQYF.

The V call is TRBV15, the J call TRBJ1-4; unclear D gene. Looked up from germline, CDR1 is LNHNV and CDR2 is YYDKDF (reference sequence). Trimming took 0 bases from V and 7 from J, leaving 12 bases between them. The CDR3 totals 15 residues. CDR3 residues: CATSRDGGISEKLFF. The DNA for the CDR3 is TGTGCCACCAGCAGAGACGGCGGAATATCTGAAAAACTGTTTTTT.

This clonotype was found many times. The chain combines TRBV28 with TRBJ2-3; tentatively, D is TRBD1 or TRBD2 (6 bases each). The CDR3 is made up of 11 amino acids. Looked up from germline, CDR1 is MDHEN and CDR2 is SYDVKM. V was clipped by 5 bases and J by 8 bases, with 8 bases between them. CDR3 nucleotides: TGTGCCAGCAGTCGGGGGCGTACGCAGTATTTT. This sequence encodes CASSRGRTQYF.

This CDR3 reads CASSVDRSSYNEQFF. CDR3 sequence (DNA): TGTGCCAGCAGCGTTGACAGGAGCTCCTACAATGAGCAGTTCTTC. The V and J genes are TRBV9 and TRBJ2-1, with D maybe TRBD1 (6 bases). V was cut by 2 bases and J by 0 bases, with 9 bases left in between. Germline V CDR1 and CDR2: SGDLS, YYNGEE. CDR3 length equals 15 residues.

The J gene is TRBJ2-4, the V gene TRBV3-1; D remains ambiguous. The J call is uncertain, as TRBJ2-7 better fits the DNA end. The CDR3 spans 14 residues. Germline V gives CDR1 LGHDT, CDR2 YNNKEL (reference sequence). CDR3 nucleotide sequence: TGTGCCAGCAGCCCACTCTCTTCGGGCTACGAGCAGTACTTC. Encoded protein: CASSPLSSGYEQYF.

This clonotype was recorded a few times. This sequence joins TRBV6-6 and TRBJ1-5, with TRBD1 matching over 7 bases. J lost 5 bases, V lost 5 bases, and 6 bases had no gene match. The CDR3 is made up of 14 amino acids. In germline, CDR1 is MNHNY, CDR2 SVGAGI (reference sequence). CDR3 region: CASSGGTADQPQHF. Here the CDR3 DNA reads TGTGCCAGCAGTGGCGGGACAGCTGATCAGCCCCAGCATTTT.

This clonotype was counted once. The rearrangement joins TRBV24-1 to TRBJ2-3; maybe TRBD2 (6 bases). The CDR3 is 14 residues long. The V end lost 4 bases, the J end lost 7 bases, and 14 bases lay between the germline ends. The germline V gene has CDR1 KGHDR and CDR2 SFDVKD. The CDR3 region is CATSDRDFGYTQYF. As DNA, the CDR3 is TGTGCCACCAGTGACCGGGACTTCGGGTATACGCAGTATTTT.

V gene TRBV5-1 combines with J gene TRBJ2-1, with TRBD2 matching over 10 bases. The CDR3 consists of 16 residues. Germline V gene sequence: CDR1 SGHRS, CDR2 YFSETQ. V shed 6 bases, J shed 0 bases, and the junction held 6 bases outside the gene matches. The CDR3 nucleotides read TGCGCCAGCACCCTTAGCGGGGGGTTCTCCTACAATGAGCAGTTCTTC. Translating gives CASTLSGGFSYNEQFF.

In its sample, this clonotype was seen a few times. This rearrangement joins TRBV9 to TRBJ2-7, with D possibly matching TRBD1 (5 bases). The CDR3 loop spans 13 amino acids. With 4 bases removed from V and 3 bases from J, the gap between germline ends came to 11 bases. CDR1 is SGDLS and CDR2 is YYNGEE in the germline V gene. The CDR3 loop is CASSQGNLYEQYF. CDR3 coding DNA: TGTGCCAGCAGCCAGGGAAACCTCTACGAGCAGTACTTC.

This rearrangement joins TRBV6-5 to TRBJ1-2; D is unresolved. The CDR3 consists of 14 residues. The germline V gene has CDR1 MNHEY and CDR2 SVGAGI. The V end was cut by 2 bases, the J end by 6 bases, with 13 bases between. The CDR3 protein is CASSYLSRTDGYTF. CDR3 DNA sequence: TGTGCCAGCAGTTACCTCTCCAGGACCGATGGCTACACCTTC.

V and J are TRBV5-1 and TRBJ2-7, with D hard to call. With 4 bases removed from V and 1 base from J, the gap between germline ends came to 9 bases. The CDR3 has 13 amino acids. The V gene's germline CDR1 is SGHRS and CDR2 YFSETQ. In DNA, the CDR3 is TGCGCCAGCAGCACTCACGGATCCTACGAGCAGTACTTC. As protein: CASSTHGSYEQYF.

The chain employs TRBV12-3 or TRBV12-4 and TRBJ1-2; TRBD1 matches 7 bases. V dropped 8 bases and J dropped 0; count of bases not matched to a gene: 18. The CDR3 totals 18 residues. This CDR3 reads CASGGTSGTEFSNYGYTF. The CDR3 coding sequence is TGTGCCAGCGGGGGGACCTCCGGGACAGAATTTTCTAACTATGGCTACACCTTC.

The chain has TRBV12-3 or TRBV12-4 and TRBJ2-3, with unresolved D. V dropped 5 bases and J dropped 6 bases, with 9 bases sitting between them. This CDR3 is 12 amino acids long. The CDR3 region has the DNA TGTGCCAGCAGTATTGGGTCGGATACGCAGTATTTT. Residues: CASSIGSDTQYF.

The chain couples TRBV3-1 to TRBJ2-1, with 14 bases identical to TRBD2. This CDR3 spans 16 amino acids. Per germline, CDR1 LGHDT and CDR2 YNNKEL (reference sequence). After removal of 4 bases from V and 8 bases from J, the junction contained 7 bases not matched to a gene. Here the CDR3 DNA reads TGTGCCAGCAGCCGGACTAGCGGGGGGTTATTGGATGAGCAGTTCTTC. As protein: CASSRTSGGLLDEQFF.

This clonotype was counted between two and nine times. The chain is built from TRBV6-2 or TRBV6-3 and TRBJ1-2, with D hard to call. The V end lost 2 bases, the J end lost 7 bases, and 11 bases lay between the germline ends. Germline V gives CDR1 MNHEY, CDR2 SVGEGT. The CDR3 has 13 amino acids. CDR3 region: CASSYSSLVGYTF. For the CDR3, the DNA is TGTGCCAGCAGTTACAGCTCTCTTGTTGGCTACACCTTC.

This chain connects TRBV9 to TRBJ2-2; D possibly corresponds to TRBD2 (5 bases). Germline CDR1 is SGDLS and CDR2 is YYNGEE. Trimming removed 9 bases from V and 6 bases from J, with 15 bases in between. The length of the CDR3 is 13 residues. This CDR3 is CATDGAGPGELFF. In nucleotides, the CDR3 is TGTGCCACCGACGGTGCGGGCCCCGGGGAGCTGTTTTTT.

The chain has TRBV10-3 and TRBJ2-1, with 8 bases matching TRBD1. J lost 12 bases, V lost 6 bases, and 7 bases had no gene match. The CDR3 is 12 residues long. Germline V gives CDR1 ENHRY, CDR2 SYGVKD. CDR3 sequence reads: CAISPPGTGQFF. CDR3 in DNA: TGTGCCATCAGCCCCCCCGGGACAGGGCAGTTCTTC.

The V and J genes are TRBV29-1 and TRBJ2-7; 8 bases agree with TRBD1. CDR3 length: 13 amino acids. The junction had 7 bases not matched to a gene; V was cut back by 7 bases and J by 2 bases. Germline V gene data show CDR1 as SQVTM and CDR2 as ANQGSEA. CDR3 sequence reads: CSAGGQVPYEQYF. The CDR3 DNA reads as TGCAGCGCCGGGGGACAGGTACCCTACGAGCAGTACTTC.

CDR3 sequence reads: CASSPKGQMNTGELFF. The CDR3 coding sequence is TGCGCCAGCAGCCCCAAGGGACAGATGAACACCGGGGAGCTGTTTTTT. The chain carries TRBV5-1 and TRBJ2-2; 7 bases are a match to TRBD1. Trimming took 4 bases from V and 1 from J; bases not matched to a gene: 7. The germline gives CDR1 SGHRS, CDR2 YFSETQ. This CDR3 contains 16 residues.

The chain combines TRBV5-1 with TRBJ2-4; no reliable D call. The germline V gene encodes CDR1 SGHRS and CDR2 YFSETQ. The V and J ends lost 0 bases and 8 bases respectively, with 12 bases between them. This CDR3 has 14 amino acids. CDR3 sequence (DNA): TGCGCCAGCAGCTTGGTTCCAGGTTGGGACATTCAGTACTTC. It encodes CASSLVPGWDIQYF.

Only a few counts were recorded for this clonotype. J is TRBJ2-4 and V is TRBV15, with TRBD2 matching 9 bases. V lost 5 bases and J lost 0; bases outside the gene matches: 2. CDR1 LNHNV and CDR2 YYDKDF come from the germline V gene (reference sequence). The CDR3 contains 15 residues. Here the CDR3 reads CATSGSGGAKNIQYF. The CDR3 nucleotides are TGTGCCACCAGCGGTAGCGGGGGAGCCAAAAACATTCAGTACTTC. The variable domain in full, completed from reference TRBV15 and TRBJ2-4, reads DAMVIQNPRYQVTQFGKPVTLSCSQTLNHNVMYWYQQKSSQAPKLLFHYYDKDFNNEADTPDNFQSRRPNTSFCFLDIRSPGLGDTAMYLCATSGSGGAKNIQYFGAGTRLSVL.

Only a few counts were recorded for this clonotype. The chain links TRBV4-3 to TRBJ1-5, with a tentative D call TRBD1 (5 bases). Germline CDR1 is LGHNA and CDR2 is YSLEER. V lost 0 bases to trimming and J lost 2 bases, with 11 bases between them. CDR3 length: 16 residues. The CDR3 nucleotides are TGCGCCAGCAGCCAAGATCGGGAAGGGGGCAATCAGCCCCAGCATTTT. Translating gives CASSQDREGGNQPQHF.

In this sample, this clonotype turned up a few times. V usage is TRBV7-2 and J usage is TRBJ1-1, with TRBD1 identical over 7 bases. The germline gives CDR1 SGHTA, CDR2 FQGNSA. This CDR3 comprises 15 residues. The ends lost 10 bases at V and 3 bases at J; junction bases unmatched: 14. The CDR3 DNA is TGTGCCACCAACCAGGGGGGGGGTAGGCACACTGAAGCTTTCTTT. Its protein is CATNQGGGRHTEAFF.

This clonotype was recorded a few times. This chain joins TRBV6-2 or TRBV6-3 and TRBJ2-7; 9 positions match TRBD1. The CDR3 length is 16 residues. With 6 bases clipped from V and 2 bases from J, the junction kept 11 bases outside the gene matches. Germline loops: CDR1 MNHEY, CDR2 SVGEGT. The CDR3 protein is CASSYIRTGAAYEQYF. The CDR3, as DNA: TGTGCCAGCAGCTACATTCGGACAGGGGCGGCCTACGAGCAGTACTTC.

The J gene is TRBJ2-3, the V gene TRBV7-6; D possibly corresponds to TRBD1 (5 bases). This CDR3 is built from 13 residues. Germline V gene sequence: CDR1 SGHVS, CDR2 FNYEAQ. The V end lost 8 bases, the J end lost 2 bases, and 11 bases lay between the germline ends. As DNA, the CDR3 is TGTGCCAGCCTAAGACAGCCCACAGATACGCAGTATTTT. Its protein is CASLRQPTDTQYF.

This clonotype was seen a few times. The CDR3 here is CASSIRAHGANVLTF. For the CDR3, the DNA is TGTGCCAGTAGTATACGGGCGCACGGGGCCAACGTCCTGACTTTC. The rearrangement joins TRBV19 to TRBJ2-6, with D unresolved. Between the trimmed V and J ends, which lost 2 bases and 4 bases, there was a span of 9 bases. Per the germline V gene, CDR1 is LNHDA and CDR2 is SQIVND (reference sequence). This CDR3 is 15 amino acids long.

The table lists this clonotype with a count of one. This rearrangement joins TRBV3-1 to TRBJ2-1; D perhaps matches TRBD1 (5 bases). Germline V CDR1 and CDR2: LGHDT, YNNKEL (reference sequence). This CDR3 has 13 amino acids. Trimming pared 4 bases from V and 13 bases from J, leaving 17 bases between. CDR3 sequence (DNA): TGTGCCAGCAGCCCCCTCCGGTCCAGGGTTCAGTTCTTC. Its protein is CASSPLRSRVQFF.

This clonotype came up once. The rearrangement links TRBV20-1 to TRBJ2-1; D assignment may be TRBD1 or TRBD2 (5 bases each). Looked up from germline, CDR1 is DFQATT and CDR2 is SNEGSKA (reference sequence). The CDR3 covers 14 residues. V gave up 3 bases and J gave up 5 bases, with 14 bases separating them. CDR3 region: CSARGRADHNEQFF. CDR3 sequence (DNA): TGCAGTGCTAGGGGACGGGCGGACCACAATGAGCAGTTCTTC.

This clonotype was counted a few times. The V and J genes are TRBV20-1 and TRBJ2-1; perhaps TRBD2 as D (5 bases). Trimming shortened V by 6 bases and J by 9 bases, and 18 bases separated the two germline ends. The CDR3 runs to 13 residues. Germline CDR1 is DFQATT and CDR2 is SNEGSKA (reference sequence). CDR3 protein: CSAPEGSWTEQFF. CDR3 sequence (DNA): TGCAGTGCCCCAGAGGGCTCATGGACTGAGCAGTTCTTC.

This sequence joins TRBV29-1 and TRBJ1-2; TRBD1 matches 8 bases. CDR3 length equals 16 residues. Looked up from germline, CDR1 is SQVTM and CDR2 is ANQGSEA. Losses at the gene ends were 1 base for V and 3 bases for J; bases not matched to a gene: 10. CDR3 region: CSVEVEGAGGDYGYTF. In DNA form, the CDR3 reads TGCAGCGTTGAAGTTGAGGGGGCAGGGGGCGACTATGGCTACACCTTC.